This TCR beta chain derives from a study of cytomegalovirus exposure and HLA in healthy donors. Study at large: Early released data comprised tens of millions of unique TCRs from HLA-typed donors. Study-level points and caveats: A later analysis reportedly identified an Asian-associated ancestry cluster as carrying fewer N-insertions than the roughly 600-donor mean.

About this clone itself: What it recognizes is unknown.

Use of 60 Vbeta and 13 Jbeta primers characterized the PCR. The table came from immunoSEQ multiplex PCR; TCRdb's copy has only in-frame clones and leaves some out. The sample lists nearly 200,000 clones; around 73% were seen once. The donors comprised healthy bone marrow donors. After removal of 3 bases from V and 5 bases from J, the junction contained 3 bases not matched to a gene. Looked up from germline, CDR1 is SEHNR and CDR2 is FQNEAQ (reference sequence). CDR3 size: 16 residues. This TCR derives from a woman in her twenties or thirties in good health and CMV-seropositive. Material: PBMCs. The chain employs TRBV7-9 and TRBJ2-5, with TRBD2 matching over 16 bases. The CDR3 protein is CASSLGLAGGGETQYF. The DNA for the CDR3 is TGTGCCAGCAGCTTGGGACTAGCGGGAGGGGGGGAGACCCAGTACTTC.